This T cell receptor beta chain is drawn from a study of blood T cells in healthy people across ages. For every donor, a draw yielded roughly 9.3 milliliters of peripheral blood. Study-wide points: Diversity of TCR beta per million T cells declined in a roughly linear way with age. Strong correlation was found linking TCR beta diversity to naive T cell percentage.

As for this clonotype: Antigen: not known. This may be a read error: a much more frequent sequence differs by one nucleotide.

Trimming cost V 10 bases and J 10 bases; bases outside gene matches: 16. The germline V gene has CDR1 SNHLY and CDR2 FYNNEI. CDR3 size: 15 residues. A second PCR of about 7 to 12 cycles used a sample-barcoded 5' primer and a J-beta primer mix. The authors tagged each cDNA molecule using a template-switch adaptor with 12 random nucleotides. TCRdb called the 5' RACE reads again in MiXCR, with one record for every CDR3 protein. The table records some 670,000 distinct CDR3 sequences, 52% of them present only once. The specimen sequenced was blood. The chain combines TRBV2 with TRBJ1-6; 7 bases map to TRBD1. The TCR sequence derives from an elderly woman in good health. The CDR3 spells CATTSGGLGESPLHF. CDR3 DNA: TGTGCCACCACCTCAGGGGGACTAGGTGAGTCACCCCTCCACTTT.